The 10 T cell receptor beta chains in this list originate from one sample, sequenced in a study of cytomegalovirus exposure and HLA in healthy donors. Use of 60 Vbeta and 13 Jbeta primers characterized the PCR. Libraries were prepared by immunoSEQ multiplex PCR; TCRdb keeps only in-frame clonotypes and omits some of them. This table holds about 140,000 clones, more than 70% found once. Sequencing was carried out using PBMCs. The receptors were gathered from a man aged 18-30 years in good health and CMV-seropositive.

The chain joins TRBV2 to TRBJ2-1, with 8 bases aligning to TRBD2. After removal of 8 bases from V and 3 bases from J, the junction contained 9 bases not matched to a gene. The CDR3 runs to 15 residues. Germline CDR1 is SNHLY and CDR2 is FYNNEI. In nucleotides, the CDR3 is TGTGCCAGCGGGAGGACGGGAGGGCTCTACAATGAGCAGTTCTTC. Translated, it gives CASGRTGGLYNEQFF. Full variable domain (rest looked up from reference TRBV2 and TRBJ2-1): EPEVTQTPSHQVTQMGQEVILRCVPISNHLYFYWYRQILGQKVEFLVSFYNNEISEKSEIFDDQFSVERPDGSNFTLKIRSTKLEDSAMYFCASGRTGGLYNEQFFGPGTRLTVL.

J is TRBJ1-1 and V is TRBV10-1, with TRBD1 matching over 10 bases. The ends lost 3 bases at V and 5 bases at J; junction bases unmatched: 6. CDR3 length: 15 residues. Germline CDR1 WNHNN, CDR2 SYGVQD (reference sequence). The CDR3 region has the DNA TGCGCCAGCAGTGATATAGGACAGGGGGGTACTGAAGCTTTCTTT. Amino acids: CASSDIGQGGTEAFF.

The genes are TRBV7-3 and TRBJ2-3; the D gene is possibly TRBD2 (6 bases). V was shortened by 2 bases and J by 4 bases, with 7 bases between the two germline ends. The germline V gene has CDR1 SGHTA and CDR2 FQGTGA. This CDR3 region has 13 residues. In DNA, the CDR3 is TGTGCCAGCAGCTTAGGGGGGTCAGATACGCAGTATTTT. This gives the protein CASSLGGSDTQYF.

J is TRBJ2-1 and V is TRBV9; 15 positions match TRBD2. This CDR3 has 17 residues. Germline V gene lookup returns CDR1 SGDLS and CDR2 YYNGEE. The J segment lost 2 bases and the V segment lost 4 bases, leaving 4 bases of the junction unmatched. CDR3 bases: TGTGCCAGCAGCCACGGACTAGCGGGAGGGACCTACAATGAGCAGTTCTTC. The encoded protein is CASSHGLAGGTYNEQFF.

The CDR3 coding sequence is TGTGCCAGCAGCTCCAACACCGGAGGGAATATGTACAATGAGCAGTTCTTC. Translation gives CASSSNTGGNMYNEQFF. J is TRBJ2-1 and V is TRBV7-2; perhaps TRBD2 as D (6 bases). The germline V and J ends were trimmed by 4 bases and 4 bases, with 20 bases remaining between them. Germline CDR1 reads SGHTA; CDR2 reads FQGNSA. The CDR3 runs 17 residues.

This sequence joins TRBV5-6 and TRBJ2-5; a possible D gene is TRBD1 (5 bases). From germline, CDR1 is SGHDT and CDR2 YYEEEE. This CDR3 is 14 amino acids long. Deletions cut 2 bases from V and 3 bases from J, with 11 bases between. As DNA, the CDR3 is TGTGCCAGCAGCTTTTCAGGGTGGGAAGAGACCCAGTACTTC. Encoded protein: CASSFSGWEETQYF.

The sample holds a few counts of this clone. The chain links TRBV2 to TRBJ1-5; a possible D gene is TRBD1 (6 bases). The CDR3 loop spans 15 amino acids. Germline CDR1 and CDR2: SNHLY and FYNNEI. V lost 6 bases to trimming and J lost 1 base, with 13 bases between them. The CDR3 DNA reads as TGTGCCAGCAGAGCAACAGGGACAAGCAATCAGCCCCAGCATTTT. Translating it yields CASRATGTSNQPQHF.

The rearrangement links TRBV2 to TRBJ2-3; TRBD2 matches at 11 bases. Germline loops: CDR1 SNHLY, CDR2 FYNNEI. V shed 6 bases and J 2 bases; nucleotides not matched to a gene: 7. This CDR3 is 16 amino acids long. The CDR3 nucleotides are TGTGCCAGCAGCCAACGACTAGCGGGGATCACAGATACGCAGTATTTT. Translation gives CASSQRLAGITDTQYF.

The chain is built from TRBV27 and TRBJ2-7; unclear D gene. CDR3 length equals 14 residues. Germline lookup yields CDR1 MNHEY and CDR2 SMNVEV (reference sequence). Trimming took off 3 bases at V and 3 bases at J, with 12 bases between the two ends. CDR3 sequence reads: CASSFFGPDYEQYF. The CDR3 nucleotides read TGTGCCAGCAGTTTTTTTGGGCCGGACTACGAGCAGTACTTC.

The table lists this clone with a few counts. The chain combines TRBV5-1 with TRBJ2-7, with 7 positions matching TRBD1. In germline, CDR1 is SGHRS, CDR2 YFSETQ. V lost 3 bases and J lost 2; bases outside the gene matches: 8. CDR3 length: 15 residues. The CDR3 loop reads CASSSRRDRAYEQYF. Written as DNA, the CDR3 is TGCGCCAGCAGCTCGAGACGTGACAGGGCCTACGAGCAGTACTTC.